This T cell receptor (beta chain) was recovered during a study of cytomegalovirus exposure and HLA in healthy donors. This clone was seen a single time. Antigen unknown. Study-level findings and limits: A previous analysis found most TCR beta V segments productive roughly 87% or roughly 30% of the time.

PCR involved 60 Vbeta and 13 Jbeta primers. As originally analysed: In a later analysis, around 10 million of 60 million to 80 million unique beta chains occurred in at least two donors. TCRdb's table, derived via immunoSEQ multiplex PCR, lists solely in-frame clones and lacks some. D and trimming come from the DNA, and the V and J calls and clone size come from that table. Of over 80,000 clones in the sample, around 73% were seen once. The germline V gene encodes CDR1 SGHTA and CDR2 FQGTGA. The CDR3 is 14 residues long. Germline trimming cut 2 bases from V and 7 bases from J; bases unmatched to any gene: 5.

The TCR sequence derives from a woman in her thirties or forties in good health and CMV-seronegative. The sequencing input was PBMCs. The J gene is TRBJ2-1, the V gene TRBV7-3; TRBD1 aligns across 7 bases. The CDR3 coding sequence is TGTGCCAGCAGCTTAGTTTCAGGGGGAAATGAGCAGTTCTTC. Protein: CASSLVSGGNEQFF.